Following are 25 T cell receptor beta chains from one sample sequenced in a study of blood T cell repertoires in COVID-19. Using immunoSEQ multiplex PCR, the repertoire was profiled, and TCRdb retains in-frame clones only, with some absent. This table holds around 170,000 clones, approximately 79% found once. The sequenced sample was peripheral blood. The source of these receptors is a woman of 80 years or more with acute or convalescent COVID-19.

The chain links TRBV19 to TRBJ1-4; 8 bases map to TRBD1. The CDR3 extends over 14 amino acids. The V and J ends lost 7 bases and 10 bases, in that order; junction bases with no gene match: 11. Germline V gene sequence: CDR1 LNHDA, CDR2 SQIVND (reference sequence). CDR3 in DNA: TGTGCCAGTACCTATGGACAGGGCCTTGGAAAACTGTTTTTT. Its protein product is CASTYGQGLGKLFF.

V is TRBV6-6 and J is TRBJ1-3; tentative D call: TRBD1 (6 bases). Germline assignment: CDR1 MNHNY and CDR2 SVGAGI (reference sequence). V was pared by 5 bases and J by 3 bases, with 11 bases between. The CDR3 has 14 amino acids. The DNA of the CDR3 is TGTGCCAGCAGTACCACAGGGATTGGAAACACCATATATTTT. Translating it yields CASSTTGIGNTIYF.

This clone was observed a single time. The chain couples TRBV28 to TRBJ2-5; D might be TRBD1 (6 bases). The CDR3 is 14 residues long. Trimming removed 4 bases at V and 5 bases at J, with 14 bases between. CDR1 and CDR2 (germline): MDHEN, SYDVKM. The CDR3 loop is CASSSDRIRETQYF. As DNA, the CDR3 is TGTGCCAGCAGTTCAGACAGGATCCGGGAGACCCAGTACTTC.

The chain recombines TRBV7-2 with TRBJ1-4, with 8 bases lining up with TRBD1. The CDR3 has 16 residues. Germline CDR1 is SGHTA and CDR2 is FQGNSA. Germline trimming cut 1 base from V and 8 bases from J; bases unmatched to any gene: 9. CDR3: CASSLVPGGEGEKLFF. The CDR3 DNA is TGTGCCAGCAGCTTAGTCCCAGGGGGCGAGGGGGAAAAACTGTTTTTT.

This sequence joins TRBV6-6 and TRBJ2-3, with 11 bases identical to TRBD2. The V and J ends lost 4 bases and 1 base, in that order; junction bases with no gene match: 4. In germline, CDR1 is MNHNY, CDR2 SVGAGI (reference sequence). This CDR3 has 16 amino acids. The chain's CDR3 is CASSSLAGGGTDTQYF. The CDR3 DNA reads TGTGCCAGCAGTTCCCTAGCGGGAGGTGGCACAGATACGCAGTATTTT.

V gene TRBV5-4 combines with J gene TRBJ2-3, with 8 bases fitting TRBD2. After removal of 4 bases from V and 0 bases from J, the junction contained 7 bases not matched to a gene. Germline CDR1 and CDR2: SGHNT and YYREEE (reference sequence). This CDR3 has 16 residues. Written as DNA, the CDR3 is TGTGCCAGCAGCCCCATTGCGGGAGGTAGCACAGATACGCAGTATTTT. Amino acid sequence: CASSPIAGGSTDTQYF.

The gene calls are TRBV24-1 and TRBJ2-3; D perhaps matches TRBD1 (5 bases). CDR1 is KGHDR and CDR2 is SFDVKD in the germline V gene. The germline V and J ends were trimmed by 4 bases and 5 bases, with 18 bases remaining between them. The length of the CDR3 is 16 residues. The CDR3 protein is CATSEAVQGGGDTQYF. In DNA form, the CDR3 reads TGTGCCACCAGTGAGGCAGTCCAGGGTGGTGGAGATACGCAGTATTTT.

This clone was seen ten or more times. The chain employs TRBV27 and TRBJ2-1; D may be TRBD2 (6 bases). The CDR3 loop spans 13 amino acids. V was shortened by 3 bases and J by 8 bases, with 11 bases between the two germline ends. Germline loops: CDR1 MNHEY, CDR2 SMNVEV (reference sequence). Here the CDR3 reads CASSFREADEQFF. CDR3 sequence (DNA): TGTGCCAGCAGTTTTAGGGAGGCCGATGAGCAGTTCTTC.

This clone came up many times. The V call is TRBV28, the J call TRBJ2-3, with 8 bases matching TRBD1. CDR1 is MDHEN and CDR2 is SYDVKM in the germline V gene. Germline trimming cut 1 base from V and 8 bases from J; bases unmatched to any gene: 8. CDR3 length: 15 residues. CDR3 residues: CASSLSPRDRSTQYF. CDR3 nucleotides: TGTGCCAGCAGTTTATCCCCCCGGGACAGGAGTACGCAGTATTTT.

This rearrangement joins TRBV29-1 to TRBJ2-7, with 8 bases identical to TRBD1. CDR1 and CDR2 from the germline V gene are SQVTM and ANQGSEA. The V gene end was trimmed by 6 bases and the J gene end by 6 bases; junction bases not matched to a gene: 4. The CDR3 is made up of 11 amino acids. The CDR3, as DNA: TGCAGCGTAACGGACAGGGCCGAGCAGTACTTC. Translating gives CSVTDRAEQYF.

This sequence joins TRBV5-6 and TRBJ1-4; 9 bases line up with TRBD1. This CDR3 region has 15 residues. V was pared by 2 bases and J by 2 bases, with 1 base of the junction left unmatched. The germline V gene encodes CDR1 SGHDT and CDR2 YYEEEE. CDR3 nucleotides: TGTGCCAGCAGCTTAACAGGGGGCACTAATGAAAAACTGTTTTTT. This codes for CASSLTGGTNEKLFF.

This chain connects TRBV11-2 to TRBJ2-3, with 8 bases matching TRBD1. The length of the CDR3 is 13 residues. CDR1 SGHAT and CDR2 FQNNGV come from the germline V gene. Trimming cost V 6 bases and J 6 bases; bases outside gene matches: 5. The CDR3, as DNA: TGTGCCAGCAGAACAGGGGGATCGGATACGCAGTATTTT. Its protein is CASRTGGSDTQYF.

This CDR3 reads CASSSRTGVSNSPLHF. The CDR3 DNA is TGTGCCAGCAGCTCGCGGACAGGGGTCTCCAATTCACCCCTCCACTTT. The chain couples TRBV11-2 to TRBJ1-6, with TRBD1 identical over 9 bases. Germline V gene lookup returns CDR1 SGHAT and CDR2 FQNNGV. V was pared by 4 bases and J by 7 bases, with 8 bases of the junction left unmatched. CDR3 length: 16 amino acids.

This chain connects TRBV4-2 to TRBJ2-1; TRBD2 matches 12 bases. The germline V gene has CDR1 LGHNA and CDR2 YNFKEQ. V was clipped by 1 base and J by 6 bases; unmatched bases: 10. The CDR3 is made up of 18 amino acids. The CDR3 sequence: CASSQAAILAGGSNEQFF. DNA of the CDR3: TGTGCCAGCAGCCAAGCTGCGATCCTAGCGGGAGGGTCCAATGAGCAGTTCTTC.

This rearrangement joins TRBV18 to TRBJ1-3; no definite D call. This CDR3 is built from 16 residues. Germline values: CDR1 KGHSH, CDR2 LQKENI. V was clipped by 3 bases and J by 0 bases, with 12 bases between them. CDR3: CASSPQDLGSGNTIYF. The CDR3 nucleotides are TGTGCCAGCTCACCCCAGGACTTAGGCTCTGGAAACACCATATATTTT.

The chain employs TRBV3-1 (or the pseudogene TRBV3-2) and TRBJ2-2, with D hard to call. The length of the CDR3 is 13 residues. The V gene lost 6 bases and the J gene lost 1 base, with 6 bases spanning the gap. Germline CDR1 and CDR2: LGHDT and YNNKEL (reference sequence). CDR3 amino acids: CASRKQNTGELFF. CDR3 nucleotides: TGTGCCAGCAGAAAACAGAACACCGGGGAGCTGTTTTTT.

This clone was seen more than once but under ten times. The J gene is TRBJ2-1, the V gene TRBV12-3 or TRBV12-4, with D perhaps matching TRBD2 (5 bases). With 6 bases removed from V and 8 bases from J, the gap between germline ends came to 11 bases. The CDR3 has 12 residues. The chain's CDR3 is CASSPLAYEQFF. CDR3 bases: TGTGCCAGCAGCCCCCTAGCTTATGAGCAGTTCTTC.

The chain carries TRBV5-4 and TRBJ2-7; 7 bases map to TRBD2. This CDR3 comprises 14 residues. The ends lost 0 bases at V and 4 bases at J; junction bases unmatched: 4. CDR1 SGHNT and CDR2 YYREEE come from the germline V gene (reference sequence). CDR3 DNA sequence: TGTGCCAGCAGCTTGGGACTAGCCAGTTACGAGCAGTACTTC. Its translation: CASSLGLASYEQYF.

The rearrangement joins TRBV6-4 to TRBJ2-3, with TRBD2 matching over 10 bases. The germline V gene has CDR1 MRHNA and CDR2 SNTAGT. V shed 6 bases and J 4 bases; nucleotides not matched to a gene: 7. CDR3 length: 15 residues. The CDR3 DNA reads TGTGCCAGCAGAGCTAGCGGGAGTTATCCAGATACGCAGTATTTT. Its translation: CASRASGSYPDTQYF.

The chain is built from TRBV24-1 and TRBJ2-5; 9 nucleotides align to TRBD1. This CDR3 has 16 residues. Trimming removed 4 bases from V and 4 bases from J; junction bases left unmatched: 9. The germline V gene has CDR1 KGHDR and CDR2 SFDVKD. CDR3 nucleotides: TGTGCCACCAGTGAGCCGGGACAGGGTATTCCAGAGACCCAGTACTTC. Encoded protein: CATSEPGQGIPETQYF.

As for this clone: The same CDR3 also results from other DNA sequences found in this sample. The rearrangement uses TRBV7-9 and TRBJ1-5; 9 nucleotides align to TRBD1. The junction had 4 bases not matched to a gene; V was cut back by 4 bases and J by 6 bases. The CDR3 spans 14 residues. Per the germline V gene, CDR1 is SEHNR and CDR2 is FQNEAQ (reference sequence). The CDR3 reads CASSSTGGGQPQHF. The CDR3 DNA follows: TGTGCCAGCAGCTCTACAGGGGGCGGTCAGCCCCAGCATTTT.

The chain couples TRBV27 to TRBJ1-5; no definite D call. This CDR3 spans 14 amino acids. Germline V gene sequence: CDR1 MNHEY, CDR2 SMNVEV (reference sequence). V lost 3 bases, J lost 6 bases, and 12 bases lay in between. The CDR3 sequence is CASSFSGYGQPQHF. The CDR3 nucleotides are TGTGCCAGCAGTTTCTCCGGGTATGGTCAGCCCCAGCATTTT.

The CDR3 coding sequence is TGTGCCAGCAGTGACCTCGTTCAGGGGAATGGCTACACCTTC. Its translation is CASSDLVQGNGYTF. V and J are TRBV6-1 and TRBJ1-2, with D possibly being TRBD1 (6 bases). The CDR3 contains 14 residues. V was shortened by 3 bases and J by 6 bases, with 14 bases between the two germline ends. CDR1 and CDR2 (germline): MNHNS, SASEGT.

The sample holds a few counts of this clone. The V gene is TRBV5-4, the J gene TRBJ2-1; 7 nucleotides line up with TRBD2. V lost 7 bases to trimming and J lost 0 bases; unmatched junction nucleotides: 7. The CDR3 runs to 15 residues. CDR1 and CDR2 (germline): SGHNT, YYREEE (reference sequence). The chain's CDR3 is CASSKRDSSYNEQFF. CDR3 nucleotides: TGTGCCAGCTCAAAGCGGGATAGCTCCTACAATGAGCAGTTCTTC.

CDR3 loop: CSARANNEQFF. CDR3 in DNA: TGCAGTGCTAGAGCAAACAATGAGCAGTTCTTC. The chain couples TRBV20-1 to TRBJ2-1; D unresolved. Germline lookup yields CDR1 DFQATT and CDR2 SNEGSKA (reference sequence). This CDR3 is 11 amino acids long. V was trimmed by 1 base and J by 5 bases, leaving 3 bases between them.